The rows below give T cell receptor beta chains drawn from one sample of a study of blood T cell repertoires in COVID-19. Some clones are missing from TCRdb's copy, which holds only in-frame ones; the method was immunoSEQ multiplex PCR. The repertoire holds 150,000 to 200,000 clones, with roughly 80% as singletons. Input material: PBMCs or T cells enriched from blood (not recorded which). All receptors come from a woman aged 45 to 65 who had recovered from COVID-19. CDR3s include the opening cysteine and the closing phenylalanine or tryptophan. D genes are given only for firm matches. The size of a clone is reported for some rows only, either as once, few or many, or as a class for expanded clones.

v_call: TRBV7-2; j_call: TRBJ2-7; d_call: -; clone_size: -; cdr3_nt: TGTGCCAGCAGCCTCGGCCCCGACCCTAGCGAGCAGTACTTC; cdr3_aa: CASSLGPDPSEQYF
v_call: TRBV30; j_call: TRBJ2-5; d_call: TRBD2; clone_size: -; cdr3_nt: TGTGCCTGGAGTGGCAGCGGGCTAGCGGGAAGAGGTTTAGAGACCCAGTACTTC; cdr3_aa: CAWSGSGLAGRGLETQYF
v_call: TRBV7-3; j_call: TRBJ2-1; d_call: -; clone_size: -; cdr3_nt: TGTGCCAGCAGCTTGGGGCGGGATAGTGGTGAGCAGTTCTTC; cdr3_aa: CASSLGRDSGEQFF
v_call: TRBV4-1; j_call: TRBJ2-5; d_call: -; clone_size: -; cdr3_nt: TGCGCCAGCAGCCAGAGACAGCACCCCCAAGAGACCCAGTACTTC; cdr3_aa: CASSQRQHPQETQYF
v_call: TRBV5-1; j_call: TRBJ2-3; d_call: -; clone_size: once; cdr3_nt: TGCGCCAGCAGCTTGAGGGAGGAAGATACGCAGTATTTT; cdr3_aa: CASSLREEDTQYF
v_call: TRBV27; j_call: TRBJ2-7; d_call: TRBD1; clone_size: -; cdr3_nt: TGTGCCAGCAGCCCGACGTGGACAGGGGTCGCCTACGAGCAGTACTTC; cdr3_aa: CASSPTWTGVAYEQYF
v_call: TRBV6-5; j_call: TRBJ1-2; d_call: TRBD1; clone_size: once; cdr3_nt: TGTGCCAGCAGCCCCGGGACAGGCTTCTATGGCTACACCTTC; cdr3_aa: CASSPGTGFYGYTF
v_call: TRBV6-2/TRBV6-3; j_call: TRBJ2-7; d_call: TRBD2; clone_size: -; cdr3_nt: TGTGCCAGCAGTTCACCCCAAGCGGGATCCTACGAGCAGTACTTC; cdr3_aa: CASSSPQAGSYEQYF
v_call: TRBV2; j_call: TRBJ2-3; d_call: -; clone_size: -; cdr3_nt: TGTGCCACCCGGAGAGATTTTAGCACAGATACGCAGTATTTT; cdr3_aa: CATRRDFSTDTQYF
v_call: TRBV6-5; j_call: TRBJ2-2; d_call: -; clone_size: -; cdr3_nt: TGTGCCAGCAGTTCGGGACTGTGGAACACCGGGGAGCTGTTTTTT; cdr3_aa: CASSSGLWNTGELFF
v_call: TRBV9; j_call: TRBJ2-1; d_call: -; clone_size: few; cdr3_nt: TGTGCCAGCAGCGCTACAGGGCTCAATGAGCAGTTCTTC; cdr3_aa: CASSATGLNEQFF
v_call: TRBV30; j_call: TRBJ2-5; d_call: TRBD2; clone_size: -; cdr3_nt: TGTGCCTGGAGTTCAGCGGGGGAAGAGACCCAGTACTTC; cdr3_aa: CAWSSAGEETQYF
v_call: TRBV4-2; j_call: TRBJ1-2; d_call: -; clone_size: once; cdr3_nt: TGTGCCAGCAGCCAAGATCGGGGGACTGCTACTAACTATGGCTACACCTTC; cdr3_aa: CASSQDRGTATNYGYTF
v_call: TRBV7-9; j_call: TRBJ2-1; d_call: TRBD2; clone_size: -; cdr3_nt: TGTGCCAGCAGCTCGACTAGCGGGGAATACAATGAGCAGTTCTTC; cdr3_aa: CASSSTSGEYNEQFF
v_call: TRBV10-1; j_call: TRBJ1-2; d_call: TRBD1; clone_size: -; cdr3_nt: TGCGCCACCAATCGTGGGACAGGGGGCGCCTTGGCCTATGGCTACACCTTC; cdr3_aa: CATNRGTGGALAYGYTF
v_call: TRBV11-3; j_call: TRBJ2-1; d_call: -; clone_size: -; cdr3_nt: TGTGCCAGCAGCTCAGGTAGCGGAAACGAGCAGTTCTTC; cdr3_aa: CASSSGSGNEQFF
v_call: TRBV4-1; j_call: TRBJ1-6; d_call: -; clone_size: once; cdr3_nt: TGCGCCAGCAGCCAAGATCGACAGGAGGCGAGTAGTTCACCCCTCCACTTT; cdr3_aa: CASSQDRQEASSSPLHF
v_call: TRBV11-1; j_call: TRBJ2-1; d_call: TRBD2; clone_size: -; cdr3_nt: TGTGCCAGCAGCTCCGGACTAGCGGGGAGTCCGCAGTTCTTC; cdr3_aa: CASSSGLAGSPQFF
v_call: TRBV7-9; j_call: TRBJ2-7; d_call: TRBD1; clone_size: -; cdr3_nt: TGTGCCAGCAGCTTAGGGACAGGGAAACCCTACGAGCAGTACTTC; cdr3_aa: CASSLGTGKPYEQYF
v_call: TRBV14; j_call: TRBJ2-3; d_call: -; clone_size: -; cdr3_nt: TGTGCCAGCAGCCAAGGCGGAACCTACACAGATACGCAGTATTTT; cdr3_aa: CASSQGGTYTDTQYF
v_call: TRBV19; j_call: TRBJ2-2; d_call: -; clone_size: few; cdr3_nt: TGTGCCAGTAGAGGCGGGGTGAACACCGGGGAGCTGTTTTTT; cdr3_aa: CASRGGVNTGELFF
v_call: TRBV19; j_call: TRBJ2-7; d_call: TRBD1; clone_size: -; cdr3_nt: TGTGCCAGTAGCCCAATCCGAGGACAGGGCTACGAGCAGTACTTC; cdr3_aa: CASSPIRGQGYEQYF
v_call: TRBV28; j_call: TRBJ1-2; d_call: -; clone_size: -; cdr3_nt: TGTGCCAGCAGCCTCGGACATCGCCCCTATGGCTACACCTTC; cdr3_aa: CASSLGHRPYGYTF